These T cell receptor beta chains were read from a single sample in a study of patients and donors after allogeneic stem cell transplantation. TCRdb re-analysed the RT-PCR reads in MiXCR, keeping a single row per CDR3 protein. Of 95,000 to 120,000 distinct CDR3 sequences in the sample, approximately 40% were seen once. Sequencing was performed on blood, either unsorted or a sorted T cell fraction (not recorded which). The origin of the receptors is a human donor who was either an allogeneic HSCT recipient or a stem cell or donor lymphocyte infusion donor (not recorded which). It is not recorded whose cells these are; they may come from a transplant donor. Each CDR3 is given with its conserved first and last residue. A D gene is named only where the DNA matches it firmly. Rows give clone size only sometimes, using once, few, many, or a class for an expanded clone.

v_call	cdr3_length	d_call	j_call	clone_size	cdr3_aa	cdr3_nt
TRBV20-1	14	TRBD1	TRBJ1-2	-	CSAPQGQNYYGYTF	TGCAGTGCCCCCCAGGGACAGAATTACTATGGCTACACCTTC
TRBV27	14	-	TRBJ1-6	few	CASNHLNSNSPLHF	TGTGCCAGCAATCACCTCAATAGTAATTCACCCCTCCACTTT
TRBV24-1	16	-	TRBJ2-3	few	CATSEGWTSNTDTQYF	TGTGCCACCAGTGAAGGGTGGACCTCCAACACAGATACGCAGTATTTT
TRBV4-3	16	TRBD1	TRBJ1-4	-	CASSPSLGQPNEKLFF	TGCGCCAGCAGCCCAAGTTTGGGACAGCCTAATGAAAAACTGTTTTTT
TRBV29-1	13	-	TRBJ1-5	-	CSVAGDSNQPQHF	TGCAGCGTTGCGGGGGATAGCAATCAGCCCCAGCATTTT
TRBV5-1	17	TRBD2	TRBJ2-3	-	CASSPGGGRALTDTQYF	TGCGCCAGCAGCCCCGGGGGCGGGAGGGCCCTCACAGATACGCAGTATTTT
TRBV6-2/TRBV6-3	13	-	TRBJ1-2	few	CASTSTRGYGYTF	TGTGCCAGCACCTCGACGAGGGGCTATGGCTACACCTTC
TRBV12-3/TRBV12-4	15	TRBD1	TRBJ1-4	many	CASRRETGRYEKLFF	TGTGCCAGCAGGAGGGAGACAGGGCGGTACGAAAAACTGTTTTTT
TRBV4-3	16	TRBD2	TRBJ2-1	-	CASSQSLAGLYNEQFF	TGCGCCAGCAGCCAGTCACTAGCGGGCCTTTACAATGAGCAGTTCTTC
TRBV7-9	12	-	TRBJ1-2	-	CASSPDPYGYTF	TGTGCCAGCAGCCCTGACCCCTATGGCTACACCTTC
TRBV5-1	14	-	TRBJ1-1	few	CASSSFTVNTEAFF	TGCGCCAGCAGCTCCTTTACGGTGAACACTGAAGCTTTCTTT
TRBV20-1	15	-	TRBJ1-6	few	CSARGTASYNSPLHF	TGCAGTGCTAGAGGAACAGCCTCCTATAATTCACCCCTCCACTTT
TRBV7-2	18	-	TRBJ2-3	few	CASSLALARPRNTDTQYF	TGTGCCAGCAGCTTAGCGCTAGCGAGGCCAAGAAACACAGATACGCAGTATTTT
TRBV29-1	12	-	TRBJ1-5	many	CSVGTGNQPQHF	TGCAGCGTTGGGACAGGCAATCAGCCCCAGCATTTT
TRBV20-1	14	-	TRBJ2-1	-	CSALQGLGFNEQFF	TGCAGTGCTTTACAGGGTCTTGGTTTCAATGAGCAGTTCTTC
TRBV20-1	18	-	TRBJ2-1	-	CSARDRRYGAGRAAEQFF	TGCAGTGCTAGAGATCGGAGGTATGGGGCGGGCAGGGCGGCTGAGCAGTTCTTC
TRBV12-3/TRBV12-4	13	-	TRBJ1-6	-	CASSYGPDSPLHF	TGTGCCAGCAGCTACGGGCCTGATTCACCCCTCCACTTT
TRBV4-3	14	-	TRBJ1-1	-	CASSQRAAGEEAFF	TGCGCCAGCAGCCAAAGAGCCGCAGGGGAAGAAGCTTTCTTT
TRBV7-2	15	TRBD1	TRBJ1-2	-	CASRPPGQENYGYTF	TGTGCCAGCAGGCCACCGGGACAGGAGAACTATGGCTACACCTTC
TRBV18	14	-	TRBJ2-7	once	CASSPQYTIYEQYF	TGTGCCAGCTCACCACAGTACACAATCTACGAGCAGTACTTC
TRBV20-1	15	-	TRBJ2-1	few	CSARDPLGRASEQFF	TGCAGTGCTAGAGATCCGTTGGGCAGGGCCTCTGAGCAGTTCTTC
TRBV6-5	13	-	TRBJ2-1	-	CASNAGTGNEQFF	TGTGCCAGCAACGCCGGGACGGGGAATGAGCAGTTCTTC
TRBV12-3/TRBV12-4	11	TRBD2	TRBJ2-1	-	CATGRNNEQFF	TGTGCCACCGGGAGGAACAATGAGCAGTTCTTC
TRBV29-1	10	-	TRBJ2-7	-	CSVAEYEQYF	TGCAGCGTTGCCGAGTACGAGCAGTACTTC
TRBV6-5	12	-	TRBJ1-4	few	CASSYGGRKLFF	TGTGCCAGCAGTTACGGAGGGAGAAAACTGTTTTTT
TRBV11-2	18	-	TRBJ1-1	few	CASSLSAQRVGIRTEAFF	TGTGCCAGCAGCTTAAGCGCCCAAAGAGTAGGCATTCGCACTGAAGCTTTCTTT
TRBV7-9	16	-	TRBJ2-3	-	CASSAGDGHSTDTQYF	TGTGCCAGCAGCGCTGGGGACGGGCATTCCACAGATACGCAGTATTTT
TRBV11-3	16	-	TRBJ1-2	-	CASSPSVGGGDYGYTF	TGTGCCAGCAGCCCCAGCGTTGGGGGTGGGGACTATGGCTACACCTTC
TRBV7-2	16	-	TRBJ1-1	few	CASSLGRVGVNTEAFF	TGTGCCAGCAGCTTAGGGCGGGTAGGAGTGAACACTGAAGCTTTCTTT
TRBV11-2	13	-	TRBJ1-3	-	CASSLGIGNTIYF	TGTGCCAGCAGCTTAGGGATTGGAAACACCATATATTTT
TRBV7-2	15	-	TRBJ2-1	-	CASALSATSYNEQFF	TGTGCCAGCGCTCTGAGTGCGACTTCCTACAATGAGCAGTTCTTC
TRBV20-1	14	TRBD2	TRBJ2-2	-	CSARGGRGTGELFF	TGCAGTGCTAGAGGCGGGAGAGGTACCGGGGAGCTGTTTTTT
TRBV6-5	14	-	TRBJ1-1	few	CASRGTLPNTEAFF	TGTGCCAGCAGAGGGACATTGCCGAACACTGAAGCTTTCTTT